A selection of T cell receptor beta chains follows, all from one sample in a study of PD-1 blockade in classical Hodgkin lymphoma. Profiling relied on immunoSEQ multiplex PCR, and the TCRdb table lists in-frame clones only, not all of them. The data contain 25,000 to 35,000 clones, around three quarters of them singletons. Sequencing used peripheral blood mononuclear cells (PBMCs), obtained before the second cycle of nivolumab. All receptors derive from a human donor with classical Hodgkin lymphoma. Both conserved end residues are part of each CDR3. Fields, in order: V gene, J gene, D gene, clone size, CDR3 DNA, CDR3 protein. The D gene is left open where the match is weak. Expanded clones get a size class; other rows say once, few or many, or leave the size out.

TRBV9	TRBJ2-7	TRBD2	once	TGTGCCAGCAGCGCTAGGGAGGGACTAGCGGGATACTCCTACGAGCAGTACTTC	CASSAREGLAGYSYEQYF
TRBV28	TRBJ2-1	TRBD2	NA	TGTGCCAGCAGTTTCCCAGCGGGGGGCTACAATGAGCAGTTCTTC	CASSFPAGGYNEQFF
TRBV25-1	TRBJ2-7	TRBD1	few	TGTGCCAGCAGTGAATATGGGACAGGGGGCGGATACGAGCAGTACTTC	CASSEYGTGGGYEQYF
TRBV6-5	TRBJ1-2	NA	NA	TGTGCCAGCAGTTACCACCCGGGACTTAACTATGGCTACACCTTC	CASSYHPGLNYGYTF
TRBV11-2	TRBJ2-2	NA	once	TGTGCCAGCAGCTGGAACACCGGGGAGCTGTTTTTT	CASSWNTGELFF
TRBV10-2	TRBJ2-7	NA	NA	TGCGCCAGCACGGCTAACGGGGGTCCCGAGCAGTACTTC	CASTANGGPEQYF
TRBV4-3	TRBJ2-2	NA	NA	TGCGCCAGCAGCACTCAGGTTCTGAACACCGGGGAGCTGTTTTTT	CASSTQVLNTGELFF
TRBV6-5	TRBJ2-7	NA	once	TGTGCCAGCAGTTACCCCATTAGGGGAAAGGACTACGAGCAGTACTTC	CASSYPIRGKDYEQYF
TRBV5-4	TRBJ2-5	TRBD2	NA	TGTGCCAGCAGCCCCGGGACTAGCGGGGCGGAGACCCAGTACTTC	CASSPGTSGAETQYF
TRBV30	TRBJ2-2	NA	NA	TGTGCCTGGAGTTATGGACCCGGGGACACCGGGGAGCTGTTTTTT	CAWSYGPGDTGELFF
TRBV29-1	TRBJ2-1	TRBD2	NA	TGCAGCGCCAATTATCGTGGGCGGGGGTTCCTCAATGAGCAGTTCTTC	CSANYRGRGFLNEQFF
TRBV4-1	TRBJ2-7	TRBD1	NA	TGCGCCAGCAGCCCGGACAGGGGATACGAGCAGTACTTC	CASSPDRGYEQYF
TRBV14	TRBJ2-7	NA	NA	TGTGCCAGCAGCCAAGTATCGACCTACGAGCAGTACTTC	CASSQVSTYEQYF
TRBV6-5	TRBJ1-4	TRBD1	few	TGTGCCAGCAGCCAGGACAGGGTGAATGAAAAACTGTTTTTT	CASSQDRVNEKLFF
TRBV18	TRBJ2-5	NA	few	TGTGCCAGCTCACATTTTGACAGGAAAGAGACCCAGTACTTC	CASSHFDRKETQYF
TRBV28	TRBJ2-6	NA	few	TGTGCCTCGCGAAGAGGGTTCTCTGGGGCCAACGTCCTGACTTTC	CASRRGFSGANVLTF
TRBV6-1	TRBJ2-7	NA	NA	TGTGCCAGCATCGGACTTGGGTACGAGCAGTACTTC	CASIGLGYEQYF
TRBV6-5	TRBJ2-3	NA	NA	TGTGCCAGCAGTTCCACTATTATGCCCACAGATACGCAGTATTTT	CASSSTIMPTDTQYF
TRBV11-2	TRBJ2-7	TRBD1	once	TGTGCCAGCAGCGCCACAGGGGCGCCTCGACAGTACTTC	CASSATGAPRQYF
TRBV7-8	TRBJ2-7	NA	few	TGTGCCAGCAGCTTTGTCCGGGACCCCTCCTACGAGCAGTACTTC	CASSFVRDPSYEQYF
TRBV5-8	TRBJ2-1	NA	NA	TGTGCCAGCAGCTTGGGGCAAACTTCCTACAATGAGCAGTTCTTC	CASSLGQTSYNEQFF
TRBV13	TRBJ2-3	NA	few	TGTGCCAGCAGCTTACGGGGGTACCTGAAGCCAGATACGCAGTATTTT	CASSLRGYLKPDTQYF
TRBV6-6	TRBJ2-5	NA	NA	TGTGCCAGCGGGGGGGTGGGACAGGTAGGGGAGACCCAGTACTTC	CASGGVGQVGETQYF
TRBV27	TRBJ2-7	NA	NA	TGTGCCAGCAGTTTATGGGGGGAGGCCTACGAGCAGTACTTC	CASSLWGEAYEQYF
TRBV7-8	TRBJ2-3	NA	once	TGTGCCAGCAGCTTATTTGTGGGGGATACGCAGTATTTT	CASSLFVGDTQYF
TRBV27	TRBJ2-7	NA	NA	TGTGCCAGCAGTTTATCGGTATACAGCCGGCTGGGCTACGAGCAGTACTTC	CASSLSVYSRLGYEQYF
TRBV28	TRBJ1-1	NA	NA	TGTGCCAGCAGTACTAACACTGAAGCTTTCTTT	CASSTNTEAFF
TRBV4-3	TRBJ1-2	NA	NA	TGCGCCAGCAGCCAAGATCTAGCGTCAGGGAGAAATGGCTACACCTTC	CASSQDLASGRNGYTF
TRBV4-2	TRBJ2-7	TRBD2	NA	TGTGCCAGCAGCCAAGGACCCCCTCGAGCGGGAAGCTCCTACGAGCAGTACTTC	CASSQGPPRAGSSYEQYF
TRBV7-9	TRBJ1-2	NA	NA	TGTGCCAGCAGCTTATCGACGGCTGGGGATAACTATGGCTACACCTTC	CASSLSTAGDNYGYTF
TRBV5-6	TRBJ1-5	TRBD1	few	TGTGCCAGCAGCTTCGGGACAGGGACCAGCAATCAGCCCCAGCATTTT	CASSFGTGTSNQPQHF
TRBV5-4	TRBJ2-7	NA	NA	TGTGCCAGCAGCCTGGGGGCGGGCACATCCTACGAGCAGTACTTC	CASSLGAGTSYEQYF
TRBV7-9	TRBJ2-6	TRBD1	NA	TGTGCCAGCAGCCGTACAGGGGGCGGTGGGGCCAACGTCCTGACTTTC	CASSRTGGGGANVLTF
TRBV28	TRBJ2-7	TRBD1	NA	TGTGCCAGCAGGCCACGGGGGACAGGTAGTTGGGAGCAGTACTTC	CASRPRGTGSWEQYF
TRBV6-5	TRBJ1-2	NA	NA	TGTGCCAGCAGTTCGCCCTATGGCTACACCTTC	CASSSPYGYTF
TRBV28	TRBJ1-2	NA	NA	TGTGCCAGCAGCTCATCGGACTCGGGACTTCGGAACTATGGCTACACCTTC	CASSSSDSGLRNYGYTF
TRBV5-1	TRBJ2-7	TRBD1	NA	TGCGCCAGCAGCTACGTTCAGGGGGCCCCCTACGAGCAGTACTTC	CASSYVQGAPYEQYF
TRBV7-3	TRBJ1-3	NA	NA	TGTGCCAGCAGCGCACAGGGCGGCTCTGGAAACACCATATATTTT	CASSAQGGSGNTIYF
TRBV7-9	TRBJ1-4	NA	NA	TGTGCCAGCAGCTTAGCCGCAACTAATGAAAAACTGTTTTTT	CASSLAATNEKLFF
TRBV5-8	TRBJ2-2	TRBD1	NA	TGTGCCAGCACCCTGACAGGGGTAACCGGGGAGCTGTTTTTT	CASTLTGVTGELFF